The clone carrying this T cell receptor (beta chain) was found a few times. No antigen is known for it. Expressed TCRB transcripts got sequenced, as all isolated RNA was reverse transcribed. Only in-frame clones appear in the TCRdb table, and some are missing; sequencing was by immunoSEQ multiplex PCR. The repertoire holds under 150,000 clones, with 6.9% as singletons. This CDR3 has 15 residues. After removal of 5 bases from V and 4 bases from J, the junction contained 9 bases not matched to a gene. CDR1 is MDHEN, CDR2 SYDVKM, per germline. The source of the sample is a study of beta chain features in type 1 diabetes. About the research overall: Cells sorted and examined across all samples totaled almost 110 million. Overall study results and limits: Type 1 diabetes patients showed fewer insertions and more deletions at VDJ junctions.

A CD45RO/CCR7/CD25/CD127/CD95/CD27 panel sorted naive, central memory, regulatory and stem cell-like memory CD4+ cells. The receptor comes from a woman in her twenties or thirties in good health. Specimen: central memory CD4+ T cells from blood. The chain has TRBV28 and TRBJ2-3, with 7 bases identical to TRBD1. The CDR3 protein is CASSTRQGAADTQYF. The CDR3 DNA is TGTGCCAGCAGTACCAGACAGGGAGCGGCAGATACGCAGTATTTT.